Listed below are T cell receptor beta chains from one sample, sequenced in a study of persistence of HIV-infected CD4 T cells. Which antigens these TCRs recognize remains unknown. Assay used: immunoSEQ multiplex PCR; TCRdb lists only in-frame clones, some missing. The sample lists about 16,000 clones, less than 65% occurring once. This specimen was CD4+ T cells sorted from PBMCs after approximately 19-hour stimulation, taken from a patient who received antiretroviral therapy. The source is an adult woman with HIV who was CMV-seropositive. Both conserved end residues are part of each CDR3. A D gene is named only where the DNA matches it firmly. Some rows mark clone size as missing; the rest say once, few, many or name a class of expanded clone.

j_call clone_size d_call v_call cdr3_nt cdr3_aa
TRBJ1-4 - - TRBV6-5 TGTGCCAGCAGCCCCAGGGGTCCCGGTGAAAAACTGTTTTTT CASSPRGPGEKLFF
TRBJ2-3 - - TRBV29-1 TGCAGCGTTGAATCCGTTGGCGGAGCAGATACGCAGTATTTT CSVESVGGADTQYF
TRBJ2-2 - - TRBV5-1 TGCGCCAGCAGCTTGACAGGGAGAGCCACCGGGGAGCTGTTTTTT CASSLTGRATGELFF
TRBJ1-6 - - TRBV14 TGTGCCAGCAGCCAAACGGACAGTAACAATTCACCCCTCCACTTT CASSQTDSNNSPLHF
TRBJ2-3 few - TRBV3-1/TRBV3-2 TGTGCCAGCAGCCAAGTTATCGGAGACGCTACGCAGTATTTT CASSQVIGDATQYF
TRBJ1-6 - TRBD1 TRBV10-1 TGCGCCAGCAGTGCCGCAGGGGGCCCAGCACCCCTCCACTTT CASSAAGGPAPLHF
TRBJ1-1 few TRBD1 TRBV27 TGTGCCAGCTGGGACAGGGGGCGTCAGGCTTTCTTT CASWDRGRQAFF
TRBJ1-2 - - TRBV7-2 TGTGCCAGCAGCTTAGAAACAGTTATCTATGGCTACACCTTC CASSLETVIYGYTF
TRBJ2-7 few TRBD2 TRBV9 TGTGCCAGCAGTGCGCGGACTAGCGGGGTCGGCGAGCAGTACTTC CASSARTSGVGEQYF
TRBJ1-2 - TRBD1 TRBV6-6 TGTGCCAGCAGTGGGGACAGGGGCTATGGCTACACCTTC CASSGDRGYGYTF
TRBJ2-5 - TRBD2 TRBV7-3 TGTGCCAGCAGCTTTGGCGGGGGAGAGACCCAGTACTTC CASSFGGGETQYF
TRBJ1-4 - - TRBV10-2 TGCGCCAGCACTTCAGGGGTCAATGAAAAACTGTTTTTT CASTSGVNEKLFF
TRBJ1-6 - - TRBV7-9 TGTGCCAGCAGCTTTTTAACGTTACAGGGACAAGTCTCACCCCTCCACTTT CASSFLTLQGQVSPLHF
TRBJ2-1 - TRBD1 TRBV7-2 TGTGCCAGCAGCTTGGGACAGGGGGGTATGGATGAGCAGTTCTTC CASSLGQGGMDEQFF
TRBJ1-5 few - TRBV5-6 TGTGCCAGCAGCTTGGGACAGCTTAGCAATCAGCCCCAGCATTTT CASSLGQLSNQPQHF
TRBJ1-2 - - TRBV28 TGTGCCAGCAGGCCCAGTACTCAGGAGAGCGGGGGCTACACCTTC CASRPSTQESGGYTF
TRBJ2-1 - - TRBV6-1 TGTGCCAGCAGTGAAGCGAGTCAGGGGATGTACAATGAGCAGTTCTTC CASSEASQGMYNEQFF